This TCR beta chain was identified during a study of long-term antiretroviral therapy in people with HIV. Overall study results and limits: Against controls, HIV repertoires showed narrower ranges of CDR3 length.

With respect to this clone: As yet, its antigen is unknown.

V lost 3 bases and J 5 bases, leaving 11 bases between the germline ends. From germline, CDR1 is MNHEY and CDR2 SMNVEV (reference sequence). The CDR3 loop spans 14 amino acids. Running of the v3.0 immunoSEQ assay took place at survey level. Clones were read by immunoSEQ multiplex PCR, and TCRdb kept only the in-frame ones, dropping some. The table lists 20,000 to 30,000 clones, 79% of them singletons. Samples held about 0.85-10 million cryopreserved PBMC, and DNA extraction followed. This receptor was identified in a woman in her forties with HIV. The sequencing used unsorted PBMCs, collected 1.2 years after starting antiretroviral therapy. The chain recombines TRBV27 with TRBJ1-5, with D uncertain. In DNA, the CDR3 is TGTGCCAGCAGTTTTGCGGGAGCCGATCAGCCCCAGCATTTT. It encodes CASSFAGADQPQHF.